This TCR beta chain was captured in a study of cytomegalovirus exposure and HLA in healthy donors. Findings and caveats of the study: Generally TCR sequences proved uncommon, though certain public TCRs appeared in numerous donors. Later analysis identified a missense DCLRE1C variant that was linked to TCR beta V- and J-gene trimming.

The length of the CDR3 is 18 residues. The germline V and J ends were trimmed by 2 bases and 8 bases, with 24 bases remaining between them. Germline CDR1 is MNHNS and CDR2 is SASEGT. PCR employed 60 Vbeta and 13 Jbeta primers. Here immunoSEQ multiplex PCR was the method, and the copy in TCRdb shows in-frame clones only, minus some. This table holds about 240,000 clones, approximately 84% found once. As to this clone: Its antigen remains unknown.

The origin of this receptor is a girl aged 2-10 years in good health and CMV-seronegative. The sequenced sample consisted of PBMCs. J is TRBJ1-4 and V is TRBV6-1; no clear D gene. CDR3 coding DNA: TGTGCCAGCAGTGAAAAGGCCGTCCCAGCGAAAAGGCCCGAAAAACTGTTTTTT. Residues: CASSEKAVPAKRPEKLFF.